This record covers a single T cell receptor beta chain. The data were produced by immunoSEQ multiplex PCR, yet TCRdb's version contains in-frame clones alone and is incomplete. Of 70,000 to 90,000 clones listed, over 85% were seen once; the top ten hold over 2%. CDR1 and CDR2 from the germline V gene are MNHEY and SVGEGT. V dropped 6 bases and J dropped 0; count of bases not matched to a gene: 3. This CDR3 region has 14 residues. The record originates from a study of T cell responses to AZD1222 COVID-19 vaccine. Specimen: peripheral blood, collected on day 0 of AZD1222 vaccination. The chain combines TRBV6-2 or TRBV6-3 with TRBJ1-2, with 8 bases that match TRBD1. The sequence was collected from an adult in good health. The CDR3 reads CASSGTGSNYGYTF. The CDR3 DNA reads as TGTGCCAGCAGCGGGACAGGCTCTAACTATGGCTACACCTTC.